This T cell receptor beta chain was documented in a study of monozygotic twins with inflammatory bowel disease (dated by TCRdb to 2018 to 2020). Context from the whole study: The full study comprised 28 monozygotic twin pairs: nine German pairs (four IBD-concordant, five IBD-discordant) and 19 IBD-discordant Danish pairs. The search for disease-associated traits relied mainly on comparing IBD patients with their genetically identical healthy co-twins within discordant pairs. Each individual had, on average, about 151 000 unique TCRalpha sequences and 181 000 unique TCRbeta sequences available for analysis. What the research found in general, with its limitations: Differing immunosuppressive treatments among patients may have added background noise and inter-individual variability to the repertoires. Fewer clonotypes were shared with other individuals by IBD patients than by healthy twins, most markedly in patients showing signs of disease activity. The analysis was unable to tell different T cell subtypes apart. Concordant and discordant twins showed no difference in repertoire similarity, possibly because of limited statistical power. No single strong signal or clonotype linked to IBD turned up in the results, so the idea that one exists was not supported. Measured by the inverse Simpson index, TCRbeta repertoire diversity was lower in IBD patients than in their healthy co-twins.

The library was produced with 5' RACE. Each TCR library was prepared from around 3,400 ng of total RNA. For each sample, cDNA synthesis with SMARTScribe reverse transcriptase was split into eight separate reactions. During cDNA synthesis, template switching was used to introduce unique molecular identifiers that contained a 6-nucleotide sample barcode. Two nested PCRs of about 15 and 9 cycles amplified the TCRalpha and TCRbeta cDNA, and bead purification followed each PCR. Before amplification, the cDNA was treated with uracil DNA-glycosylase and purified using the QIAquick PCR purification kit. The second PCR added Illumina TruSeq-compatible adapters along with sample-specific barcodes. Library quality and concentration were assessed using TapeStation and Qubit, and approximately 5 ng of each library was pooled. Pooled libraries were sequenced on an Illumina HiSeq2500 single-index Rapid Run with 2 x 100 bp reads and custom sequencing primers. As for how the authors treated the data: MiGEC version 1.2.6 was used for UMI-based consensus assembly, which corrected PCR and sequencing errors. MiXCR version 2.1.1 was used to carry out V(D)J alignment, clonotype assembly and CDR3 extraction. To normalise gene usage, clonotype sharing and MAIT/NKT TCR abundance, the analysis used the top 1000, 10 000 and 20 000 clonotypes per sample. Diversity was computed as the inverse Simpson index with the vegan R package after downsampling to 27 000 UMIs. Paired Mann-Whitney U tests were applied to discordant twin pairs, and Benjamini-Hochberg correction was used for multiple testing. Reads reprocessed by TCRdb are summarized as one entry per CDR3 protein sequence, and DNA is absent. The authors' filters were not applied to this entry. This sample's table contains 350,000 to 550,000 distinct CDR3 sequences. The ten biggest clones cover around 2.4% of the sample.

A roughly 2.5 ml peripheral blood sample was drawn into PAXgene tubes per donor and stored at -80°C. Without T cell sorting, total RNA was isolated from whole blood using the PAXgene blood miRNA kit on an automated QIAcube. Deep TCRalpha and TCRbeta repertoire profiling with unique molecular barcoding was performed on peripheral blood of monozygotic twin pairs concordant or discordant for inflammatory bowel disease. Smoking habits were recorded for all twin pairs, and individuals were classified as current, former or never smokers. A word on this clonotype: What this receptor recognizes is not known.

The CDR3 goes from the cysteine to the phenylalanine over 15 residues. No coding sequence is recorded. CDR1 and CDR2 are read off the germline V gene (reference sequence) as SEHNR and FQNEAQ. The sequenced material came from blood. The source of this sequence is a human donor with ulcerative colitis or Crohn's disease, or a healthy co-twin of an affected twin (not recorded which). Rearrangement joined TRBV7-9 to TRBJ2-1; TCRdb selects TRBD2, and the lack of DNA leaves this call unchecked. The CDR3 region: CASSPPGLLAHEQFF.